The clone carrying this T cell receptor (beta chain) was seen repeatedly, ten times or more. The CDR3 runs to 15 residues. CDR1 is SGHTA, CDR2 FQGNSA, per germline. Germline trimming cut 7 bases from V and 6 bases from J; bases unmatched to any gene: 10. The record originates from a study of T-cell reconstitution after alpha-beta-depleted transplantation in children. A TCRbeta library incorporating unique molecular identifiers was prepared. MiXCR, applied by TCRdb to the PCR reads, yields one record per CDR3 protein. The table records a few hundred thousand distinct CDR3 sequences, 9.7% of them present only once.

This TCR was recovered from a human donor who donated a stem cell graft to a child with SCID. The rearrangement uses TRBV7-2 and TRBJ2-5, with 11 bases aligning to TRBD2. The sequences come from PBMCs from the stem cell graft donor, collected from the stem cell graft. CDR3 sequence reads: CASTNSGGASKTQYF. CDR3 nucleotide sequence: TGTGCCAGCACCAATAGCGGGGGGGCCTCGAAGACCCAGTACTTC.